This T cell receptor (beta chain) appears in the sequencing data of a study of OX40 agonist ivuxolimab in advanced cancers. The study in broad terms: Ivuxolimab was an agonistic, fully human IgG2 monoclonal antibody directed against OX40 (CD134), a costimulatory receptor. Intravenous ivuxolimab was administered to patients every 2 weeks at six dose levels: 0.01, 0.1, 0.3, 1.5, 3 and 10 mg/kg. Of the 50 or so patients in dose escalation, 19 had hepatocellular carcinoma, some 15 had melanoma, 9 had renal cell carcinoma and 9 had head and neck cancer. In the dose-escalation cohort, 70% to 85% of patients were male, and the mean age was approximately 64 years, with a range of about 20 to 79. Patients were allowed to have had prior anti-PD-1, anti-PD-L1 or anti-CTLA-4 therapy, and 40% to 45% of the dose-escalation patients had previously received checkpoint inhibitors. Partial responses were achieved by three dose-escalation patients, of whom one had hepatocellular carcinoma and two had cutaneous melanoma. Peripheral TCRbeta sequencing was intended to test whether TCR sequence diversity was altered and clonal T-cell expansion was caused by ivuxolimab. The monotherapy dose-escalation portion (N of about 52 patients) of the phase I ivuxolimab trial is reported in the paper.

The CDR3 numbers 16 residues from cysteine through phenylalanine. The CDR3 DNA has 48 bases and is translated from base 1. The germline V gene (reference sequence) specifies LNHDA as CDR1 and SQIVND as CDR2. V trim: 3 bases; J trim: 5 bases; unmatched bases: 9. The research as a whole found: After ivuxolimab, expanded clones were on average more numerous among CD8+ T cells than among CD4+ T cells. Low levels of normalized T-cell clonal expansion were also seen in some nonresponding patients. The antigen specificity of the clonally expanded peripheral T cells was not determined. In partial responders in the 0.1-3.0 mg/kg groups, normalized peripheral clonal expansion was found to be among the lowest, especially among CD8+ T cells. At doses of 0.1 to 3.0 mg/kg, clonal expansion of both CD4+ and CD8+ T cells in blood was seen between baseline and week 6.

For sequencing of the TCRbeta CDR3 region, genomic DNA was extracted from the sorted cells. TCRbeta CDR3 regions were sequenced using the immunoSEQ Assay. The source is immuneACCESS, and TCRdb retained only in-frame sequences with V and J called. Part of the clones is not carried over; for the studies checked, unresolved V genes explain less than half of this, and the remainder is unexplained. The sample table contains approximately 74,000 clones; only one count was recorded for approximately 93% of them. The ten largest clonotypes hold about 0.3% of the sample. Patients with autoimmune disease history or receiving systemic immunosuppression were excluded from the trial. Peripheral blood for TCR sequencing was drawn from every dose cohort at baseline, at cycle 4 day 1 and at cycle 7 day 1. The samples were taken from a phase I, first-in-human, multicenter, open-label dose-escalation trial of ivuxolimab. Adults with locally advanced or metastatic melanoma, renal cell carcinoma, hepatocellular carcinoma or head and neck squamous cell carcinoma were enrolled in the trial. Before TCR sequencing, CD4+ T cells and CD8+ T cells from peripheral blood were sorted into separate populations.

A remark on this clone: Its recognized antigen is unknown. One base away there is no much larger clone; base qualities are not given.

Sequenced material: CD4+ or CD8+ T cells sorted from blood, taken in a trial of the OX40 agonist ivuxolimab. The rearrangement combines TRBV19 with TRBJ2-5; 10 central nucleotides agree with TRBD1. This TCR was recovered from an adult with an advanced solid tumor such as melanoma, head and neck, liver or kidney cancer. For the CDR3, the sequence is CASSIEGQGTGETQYF. The nucleotides are TGTGCCAGTAGTATTGAGGGACAGGGGACGGGGGAGACCCAGTACTTC.